This T cell receptor beta chain is drawn from a study of blood T cell repertoires in COVID-19. On the study more broadly: Sites across the United States, Italy and Spain contributed samples from acute and convalescent COVID-19. Nucleic acid was either cDNA or gDNA, and it came from T cells, B-cell-depleted T cells, or PBMCs.

Points on this clone: A junction end diverges from the germline sequence, so it may reflect a read error.

The germline CDR1 and CDR2 sequences are SSHAT and FNYEAQ (reference sequence). There are 13 residues in the CDR3. The protocol was immunoSEQ multiplex PCR, while the TCRdb copy is restricted to in-frame clones and leaves out a portion. The sample gives 130,000 or so clones, roughly 88% of which show up once; about 1.5% is in the top ten. Sequenced: peripheral blood. This chain joins TRBV7-7 and TRBJ2-2; TRBD1 aligns across 7 bases. The origin of this receptor is a woman aged 55-70 years with acute or convalescent COVID-19. The CDR3 DNA is TGTGCTAGCAGCCCTCAGGGGGTCGGGGAGCTGTTTTTT. Translation: CASSPQGVGELFF. The entire variable domain, with the rest obtained from reference TRBV7-7 and TRBJ2-2, is as follows: GAGVSQSPRYKVTKRGQDVTLRCDPISSHATLYWYQQALGQGPEFLTYFNYEAQPDKSGLPSDRFSAERPEGSISTLTIQRTEQRDSAMYRCASSPQGVGELFFGEGSRLTVL.